A single TCR beta chain is shown here with its context. The specificity of this receptor is unknown. Within one base of it there is no much larger clone, and no base qualities were kept. Participants in the prospective study were aged about 18 to 90 years, lived in some 24 United States geographic areas, and enrolled through a virtual design. To assign participants to cohorts, the prospective study relied on clinical history that participants themselves reported in a screening survey and a study questionnaire. For ImmuneRACE Cohort 3, a participant was defined as recovered based on two consecutive negative NP/OP PCR tests, clearance by a healthcare professional, or resolution of symptoms. In the prospective study, mobile phlebotomists collected whole blood, serum and a nasopharyngeal or oropharyngeal swab from each participant. Over a roughly 2-month period, participants in the prospective study had the option of providing additional blood draws and questionnaires. Before DNA extraction, blood samples from the prospective study were shipped at room temperature or frozen.

The immunoSEQ Assay, a bias-controlled multiplex PCR, was used to amplify TCRbeta CDR3 regions from genomic DNA. The study's processing was this. The number of nucleated cells in each sample was estimated from the amplification of reference gene primers within the assay. Sequence reads were collapsed and filtered to measure the absolute abundance of every unique TCRbeta CDR3 rearrangement. For each sample, productive Simpson clonality was calculated as the square root of Simpson's diversity index across productive rearrangements. This is the immuneACCESS table as TCRdb keeps it, with only in-frame sequences that have V and J called. A part of the clones is gone; compared with another copy, unresolved V genes explain less than half, and the rest is unexplained. V, J and clone size reflect that table, while D and trimming were determined from the DNA. Present in this sample are over 350,000 clones, 88% of which were seen just once. Of the sample, 1.2% is held by the ten largest clones.

This sample was taken from a study of blood T cell repertoires in COVID-19 (dated by TCRdb to about 2020). With regard to the full study: Samples from collaborators originated in the United States, Italy and Spain and spanned both the acute and convalescent phases of COVID-19. Where available, HLA class I and class II types were obtained from metadata supplied by the sample provider rather than from assay-based typing. The material from the prospective study consisted of cDNA or gDNA derived from T cells, B-cell-depleted T cells, or PBMCs. Samples came from the ongoing ImmuneRACE study (first 160 participants) plus 1,254 subjects from 6 global collaborators. Nearly every sample came with metadata listing a de-identified subject ID, COVID-19 status, age in years and sex. The repertoires were released in a freely available public database meant as a resource for research on the immune response to SARS-CoV-2. Subjects who had been exposed to COVID-19, were actively infected with it, or had recovered from it provided the deeply sampled blood TCRbeta repertoires that made up the dataset. The research as a whole found: The quantity of clinical and demographic metadata differed by source and by participant and was supplied without curation.

Per the germline V gene, MNHNS is the CDR1 and SASEGT is the CDR2. The CDR3 has 16 amino acids, counting the end cysteine and phenylalanine. Of all the DNA, just the CDR3 is kept, 48 bases in frame from base 1. V lost 1 base and J lost 4 bases; the stretch between them is 13 bases long. This TCR was recovered from a woman aged 18-35 years who had recovered from COVID-19. The sample taken for sequencing was PBMCs or T cells enriched from blood (not recorded which). Rearrangement joined TRBV6-1 to TRBJ2-2; TRBD1 could be the D gene, as 5 bases match. This receptor carries the CDR3 CASSEVWGRATGELFF. The DNA sequence reads TGTGCCAGCAGTGAAGTTTGGGGCAGGGCCACCGGGGAGCTGTTTTTT.